Below are 17 T cell receptor beta chains sequenced from a single sample in a study of regulatory T cells in long-lasting Graves disease. Both iRepertoire HTBI primers and Arm-PCR of CDR3 regions were used to build the TCR beta libraries. TCRdb itself ran the multiplex PCR reads through MiXCR, one entry per CDR3 protein. This table holds about 540,000 distinct CDR3 sequences, about 14% found once. Indicated time point: newly diagnosed GD, antithyroid drugs for less than 3 months. There was RNA extracted from PBMCs, and the TCR library was made from it. These same records also appear under a second study, on T cells in Graves' hyperthyroidism and ophthalmopathy.

The material sequenced was peripheral blood mononuclear cells (PBMCs), taken at new diagnosis, from a patient treated with antithyroid drugs. The source is a man aged 30 to 39 with Graves disease.

There are many counts of this clonotype. The chain links TRBV7-2 to TRBJ1-4, with 7 bases identical to TRBD1. Germline CDR1 and CDR2: SGHTA and FQGNSA. J lost 8 bases, V lost 3 bases, and 12 bases had no gene match. The CDR3 sequence is 16 residues long. DNA for the CDR3: TGTGCCAGCAGCTTGATGAACAGGGGATCTCGGGAAAAACTGTTTTTT. This translates into CASSLMNRGSREKLFF.

This clonotype was seen ten or more times. The chain recombines TRBV10-3 with TRBJ2-5, with TRBD1 as a possible D gene (5 bases). V was clipped by 4 bases and J by 2 bases, with 8 bases between them. The CDR3 spans 13 residues. Looked up from germline, CDR1 is ENHRY and CDR2 is SYGVKD. The CDR3 region has the DNA TGTGCCATCAGTGGACAGCAACAAGAGACCCAGTACTTC. It specifies CAISGQQQETQYF.

This chain uses TRBV5-1 with TRBJ2-1; D unresolved. The CDR3 sequence is 15 residues long. In germline, CDR1 is SGHRS, CDR2 YFSETQ. The V end lost 0 bases, the J end lost 0 bases, and 7 bases lay between the germline ends. The CDR3 protein is CASSLVDPSYNEQFF. CDR3 DNA: TGCGCCAGCAGCTTGGTTGACCCCTCCTACAATGAGCAGTTCTTC.

This clonotype occurred many times. The chain joins TRBV28 to TRBJ2-5; the match to TRBD1 covers 10 bases. Germline loops: CDR1 MDHEN, CDR2 SYDVKM. The V gene end was trimmed by 10 bases and the J gene end by 5 bases; junction bases not matched to a gene: 10. The CDR3 spans 14 residues. The CDR3 coding sequence is TGTGCCACCTCGACAGGGGGCGGTTTTGAGACCCAGTACTTC. Protein: CATSTGGGFETQYF.

This clonotype has ten or more counts. The chain employs TRBV12-3 or TRBV12-4 and TRBJ2-7; perhaps D is TRBD1 or TRBD2 (5 bases each). The V end was cut by 6 bases, the J end by 4 bases, with 13 bases between. The CDR3 extends over 13 amino acids. The CDR3 sequence is CASSRDAGYEQYF. The CDR3 region has the DNA TGTGCCAGCAGCCGGGACGCGGGTTACGAGCAGTACTTC.

The rearrangement joins TRBV19 to TRBJ2-1; no reliable D call. The germline V gene encodes CDR1 LNHDA and CDR2 SQIVND (reference sequence). The CDR3 runs to 13 residues. Trimming left V 4 bases short and J 8 bases short, with 12 bases between. This CDR3 is CASSTQFSDEQFF. CDR3 DNA: TGTGCCAGTAGTACCCAGTTCAGCGATGAGCAGTTCTTC.

In this sample, this clonotype turned up many times. This rearrangement joins TRBV6-2 or TRBV6-3 to TRBJ2-2; possibly TRBD1 for D (6 bases). CDR1 MNHEY and CDR2 SVGEGT come from the germline V gene. The CDR3 loop spans 15 amino acids. V gave up 2 bases and J gave up 5 bases, with 12 bases separating them. The CDR3 bases are TGTGCCAGCAGTTACACAGGGCCACCAACCGGGGAGCTGTTTTTT. This gives the protein CASSYTGPPTGELFF.

This sequence joins TRBV20-1 and TRBJ1-1; 10 nucleotides line up with TRBD1. CDR1 is DFQATT and CDR2 is SNEGSKA in the germline V gene (reference sequence). V was clipped by 4 bases and J by 5 bases; unmatched bases: 7. The CDR3 runs 14 residues. In DNA form, the CDR3 reads TGCAGTGCTAAATTGACAGGGGGCAAGACTGAAGCTTTCTTT. Protein sequence: CSAKLTGGKTEAFF.

This clonotype has just a few counts. The chain links TRBV5-1 to TRBJ2-5; no clear D. This CDR3 has 11 amino acids. The germline V gene encodes CDR1 SGHRS and CDR2 YFSETQ. Trimming removed 3 bases at V and 6 bases at J, with 6 bases between. The CDR3 bases are TGCGCCAGCAGCTCCTCGAAGACCCAGTACTTC. Its protein is CASSSSKTQYF.

This clonotype was seen at least ten times. The chain's CDR3 is CASSPRTPYTEAFF. The CDR3, as DNA: TGTGCCAGCAGCCCTCGGACCCCGTACACTGAAGCTTTCTTT. The chain couples TRBV12-3 or TRBV12-4 to TRBJ1-1; D remains unclear. V was pared by 6 bases and J by 3 bases, with 14 bases between. The CDR3 has 14 amino acids.

This clonotype was counted many times. The genes are TRBV5-1 and TRBJ2-7; a possible D gene is TRBD2 (6 bases). The CDR3 runs 16 residues. Germline CDR1 is SGHRS and CDR2 is YFSETQ. V lost 7 bases to trimming and J lost 5 bases, with 25 bases between them. The CDR3 region is CASALSPGIGEDEQYF. CDR3 nucleotide sequence: TGCGCCAGCGCCCTCTCGCCTGGGATTGGGGAGGACGAGCAGTACTTC.

The rearrangement joins TRBV7-9 to TRBJ2-5, with TRBD1 identical over 7 bases. V shed 3 bases and J 2 bases; nucleotides not matched to a gene: 9. Germline V gene data show CDR1 as SEHNR and CDR2 as FQNEAQ (reference sequence). This CDR3 contains 16 residues. The CDR3 here is CASSFIGTAYQETQYF. The CDR3 bases are TGTGCCAGCAGCTTTATTGGGACAGCCTATCAAGAGACCCAGTACTTC. The full variable domain, rest sourced from reference TRBV7-9 and TRBJ2-5, is DTGVSQNPRHKITKRGQNVTFRCDPISEHNRLYWYRQTLGQGPEFLTYFQNEAQLEKSRLLSDRFSAERPKGSFSTLEIQRTEQGDSAMYLCASSFIGTAYQETQYFGPGTRLLVL.

This clonotype was observed many times. V gene TRBV27 combines with J gene TRBJ1-5; D might be TRBD1 (6 bases). Germline CDR1 and CDR2: MNHEY and SMNVEV (reference sequence). The CDR3 covers 17 residues. Trimming removed 8 bases from V and 0 bases from J, with 20 bases in between. CDR3 nucleotides: TGTGCCAGCGGAGAATTCGGGACAACCTATAGCAATCAGCCCCAGCATTTT. Translated: CASGEFGTTYSNQPQHF.

The table lists this clonotype with a few counts. J is TRBJ2-5 and V is TRBV10-3; 12 nucleotides line up with TRBD2. With V trimmed by 7 bases and J by 4 bases, 4 bases remained unmatched. This CDR3 contains 14 residues. The germline CDR1 and CDR2 sequences are ENHRY and SYGVKD. The CDR3, as DNA: TGTGCCATCACGGCTAGCGGGAGGGTAGAGACCCAGTACTTC. Protein: CAITASGRVETQYF.

With regard to this clonotype: This likely reflects a read error, since a far larger clone is one base away. CDR3 sequence (DNA): TGTGCCAGCAGAAGGGCGGGAGCCGGCTACAATGAGCAGTACTTC. Protein sequence: CASRRAGAGYNEQYF. This chain uses TRBV2 with TRBJ2-7, with 7 nucleotides matching TRBD2. Germline V CDR1 and CDR2: SNHLY, FYNNEI. The junction had 15 bases not matched to a gene; V was cut back by 6 bases and J by 7 bases. This CDR3 has 15 amino acids. Looking up the rest from reference TRBV2 and TRBJ2-7 gives the full variable domain: EPEVTQTPSHQVTQMGQEVILRCVPISNHLYFYWYRQILGQKVEFLVSFYNNEISEKSEIFDDQFSVERPDGSNFTLKIRSTKLEDSAMYFCASRRAGAGYNEQYFGPGTRLTVT.

This clonotype was found many times. The chain combines TRBV7-2 with TRBJ1-1; unclear D gene. The germline CDR1 and CDR2 sequences are SGHTA and FQGNSA. V was pared by 4 bases and J by 8 bases, with 11 bases between. CDR3 length: 12 amino acids. CDR3 amino acids: CASSWAQREAFF. CDR3 in DNA: TGTGCCAGCAGCTGGGCACAGAGGGAAGCTTTCTTT.

This clonotype was seen ten or more times. The DNA of the CDR3 is TGTGCCAGCGGACGGGACACGGAAAATGAAAAACTGTTTTTT. It translates to CASGRDTENEKLFF. The rearrangement uses TRBV9 and TRBJ1-4; TRBD1 might be the D (6 bases). CDR1 and CDR2 (germline): SGDLS, YYNGEE. This CDR3 comprises 14 residues. V lost 7 bases and J lost 5, with 15 bases in between.